Detailed here is one T cell receptor beta chain. The antigen it binds to is not known. No much larger clone is present one base from it, and per-base qualities are unavailable. In a few donor pairs, further sequencing was done on unstimulated CD8+ naive, CD4+ memory, CD8+ TEMRA, CD4+ naive and CD8+ effector memory subsets. Sorted unstimulated T cells, along with proliferating T cells recovered from mixed lymphocyte reactions, underwent TCRbeta CDR3 sequencing. Fresh whole blood from 9 to 11 HLA-typed healthy donors was used to isolate PBMCs. This entry belongs to a study of siplizumab effects on memory and regulatory T cells (dated by TCRdb to the late 2010s). A note on the overall study: The study looked at the effect of siplizumab, an anti-CD2 antibody, on alloreactive T-cell subsets in allogeneic mixed lymphocyte reactions made from human PBMCs.

The library was made by the immunoSEQ multiplex PCR assay. The deep sequencing platform assayed about 91,000 TCR templates per sample. Genomic DNA extracted from sorted T cells was used for TCRbeta CDR3 sequencing. In the original analysis: The R programming language was used for the clonal analysis of the TCRbeta CDR3 data. Alloreactive CD4+ and CD8+ clones were identified by comparing unstimulated samples to CFSE-low samples taken after the reaction. Regulatory or non-regulatory origin of alloreactive CD4+ clones was assigned by matching sequences to the sorted unstimulated Treg and non-Treg repertoires. TCRdb holds this immuneACCESS table with in-frame rearrangements only. Some clones are missing; in checked studies, unresolved V genes explain under half, and the rest has no known cause. V, J and clone size reflect that table, while D and trimming were determined from the DNA. For this sample there are about 56,000 clones; around 97% appear just once. The ten top clones hold less than 1.1% of the sample.

CDR1 LGHNA and CDR2 YSLEER were looked up in the germline V gene. The CDR3 has 16 amino acids, counting the end cysteine and phenylalanine. Just CDR3 DNA is preserved here, 48 bases in frame from base 1. V loses 4 bases at its end and J loses 0 bases; junction bases beyond the gene matches: 6. Results the study describes overall, beyond this receptor: Compared with memory T cells, unstimulated naive T cells appeared more diverse, and naive cells seemed to make a substantial contribution to the alloresponse. Siplizumab significantly lowered the cumulative frequency of alloreactive sequences that could be traced to unstimulated CD4+ memory T cells. No functional confirmation was obtained for the suppressive function of proliferating Tregs from siplizumab cultures. About 80-96% of proliferating CD4+ or CD8+ clones could not be given a naive or memory phenotype. Because sequences below about 10^-5 frequency were poorly captured, only a minor fraction of alloreactive clones could be mapped to unstimulated subsets. Of the alloreactive CD4+ clones that could be mapped, the Treg-derived share averaged about 63% with siplizumab compared with around 25% in control reactions.

Material: naive CD8+ T cells sorted from blood. The meaning of the sample's cell subset or site label: unstimulated naive T cells. The chain is assembled from TRBV4-3 and TRBJ2-1, with 7 middle bases fitting TRBD2. This receptor was identified in a human donor in good health. In nucleotides, the sequence is TGCGCCAGCAGCCCTCTAGCGGACCCCTCCTACAATGAGCAGTTCTTC. This codes for CASSPLADPSYNEQFF.